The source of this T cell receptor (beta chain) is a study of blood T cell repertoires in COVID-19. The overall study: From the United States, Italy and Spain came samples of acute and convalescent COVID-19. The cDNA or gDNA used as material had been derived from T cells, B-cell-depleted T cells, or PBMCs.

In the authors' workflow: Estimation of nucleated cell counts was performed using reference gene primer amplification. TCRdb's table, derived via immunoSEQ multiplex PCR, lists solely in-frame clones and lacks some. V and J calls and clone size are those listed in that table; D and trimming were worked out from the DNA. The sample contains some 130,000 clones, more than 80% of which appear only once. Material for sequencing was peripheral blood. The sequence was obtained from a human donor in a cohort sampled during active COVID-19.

CDR3 nucleotides: TGTGCCAGTAAAGGGACAGAGCGTGTTTACGGAAACACCATATATTTT. Amino acids: CASKGTERVYGNTIYF. The chain has TRBV19 and TRBJ1-3; 7 nucleotides agree with TRBD1. The CDR3 contains 16 residues. J gave up 4 bases and V 7 bases, and 13 bases lay outside the gene matches. Germline V gene sequence: CDR1 LNHDA, CDR2 SQIVND (reference sequence).